The next 28 T cell receptor beta chains were all read from a single sample in a study of blood T cell repertoires in COVID-19 (TCRdb year 2020). The library was generated by the immunoSEQ multiplex PCR assay. TCRdb stores this immuneACCESS table with in-frame sequences only. Part of the clones is absent; in the studies checked, under half of the shortfall reflects unresolved V genes, and no reason is known for the rest. The sample table lists around 150,000 clones, 75% to 85% of them with a count of one. The top ten constitute approximately 11% of the sample. Specimen: peripheral blood. Receptors were obtained from a human donor in a cohort sampled during active COVID-19.

The gene calls are TRBV6-1 and TRBJ2-4; the D gene is possibly TRBD2 (5 bases). V was pared by 4 bases and J by 3 bases, with 19 bases between. The CDR3 is 17 amino acids. CDR1 is MNHNS and CDR2 is SASEGT in the germline V gene. In DNA form, the CDR3 reads TGTGCCAGCAGTGGGCCCCGGGCTGAGGGTGGCAAAAACATTCAGTACTTC. It encodes CASSGPRAEGGKNIQYF.

V is TRBV23-1 and J is TRBJ2-7, with no clear D. Being an ORF, TRBV23-1 has a function that is uncertain. This CDR3 contains 14 residues. V lost 0 bases to trimming and J lost 7 bases, with 13 bases between them. The CDR3 protein is CASSQSAQVFEQYF. CDR3 DNA sequence: TGCGCCAGCAGTCAATCAGCCCAGGTTTTTGAGCAGTACTTC.

This clone was counted a few times. This rearrangement joins TRBV4-1 to TRBJ2-1; tentative D call: TRBD2 (5 bases). Germline CDR1 reads MGHRA; CDR2 reads YSYEKL. This CDR3 contains 15 residues. V was trimmed by 5 bases and J by 6 bases, leaving 17 bases between them. The CDR3 reads CASSNRGTLGNEQFF. CDR3 nucleotide sequence: TGCGCCAGCAGCAACCGGGGAACGTTAGGCAATGAGCAGTTCTTC.

The CDR3 sequence: CASSLTSGNKNIQYF. The CDR3 DNA reads as TGTGCCAGCAGCTTAACTAGCGGTAACAAAAACATTCAGTACTTC. The V call is TRBV7-6, the J call TRBJ2-4; 8 positions agree with TRBD2. Per germline, CDR1 SGHVS and CDR2 FNYEAQ. With 2 bases clipped from V and 3 bases from J, the junction kept 3 bases outside the gene matches. This CDR3 contains 15 residues.

This clone was recorded a few times. The chain links TRBV5-1 to TRBJ2-2, with D possibly matching TRBD2 (6 bases). Germline loops: CDR1 SGHRS, CDR2 YFSETQ. V gave up 5 bases and J gave up 4 bases, with 12 bases separating them. The CDR3 covers 14 residues. This CDR3 is CASRRGEITGELFF. The DNA of the CDR3 is TGCGCCAGCAGGCGGGGCGAGATCACCGGGGAGCTGTTTTTT.

The CDR3 DNA is TGCGCCAGCAGTGTAGAGCGCGGGGTGACCCAGTACTTC. Translated: CASSVERGVTQYF. The rearrangement links TRBV10-2 to TRBJ2-5; the D gene is possibly TRBD2 (6 bases). The CDR3 length is 13 residues. V was trimmed by 4 bases and J by 7 bases, leaving 13 bases between them. CDR1 and CDR2 (germline): WSHSY, SAAADI.

This chain uses TRBV11-2 with TRBJ1-2, with no clear D. Germline V gene sequence: CDR1 SGHAT, CDR2 FQNNGV. The V and J ends lost 5 bases and 4 bases respectively, with 17 bases between them. The CDR3 covers 15 residues. The CDR3 here is CASSVYVNSPYGYTF. Here the CDR3 DNA reads TGTGCCAGCAGCGTGTACGTAAACAGCCCCTATGGCTACACCTTC.

J is TRBJ1-1 and V is TRBV2; 8 positions agree with TRBD1. This CDR3 has 16 amino acids. Trimming cost V 9 bases and J 1 base; bases outside gene matches: 13. The germline CDR1 and CDR2 sequences are SNHLY and FYNNEI. CDR3 protein: CASQGAGGYRNTEAFF. The CDR3 nucleotides read TGTGCCAGTCAGGGGGCAGGGGGCTATCGGAACACTGAAGCTTTCTTT. Using reference TRBV2 and TRBJ1-1 for the parts outside the CDR3, the full variable domain is EPEVTQTPSHQVTQMGQEVILRCVPISNHLYFYWYRQILGQKVEFLVSFYNNEISEKSEIFDDQFSVERPDGSNFTLKIRSTKLEDSAMYFCASQGAGGYRNTEAFFGQGTRLTVV.

The J gene is TRBJ2-3, the V gene TRBV24-1; TRBD2 matches 7 bases. This CDR3 contains 17 residues. Losses at the gene ends were 5 bases for V and 0 bases for J; bases not matched to a gene: 10. Germline V gene lookup returns CDR1 KGHDR and CDR2 SFDVKD. Written as DNA, the CDR3 is TGTGCCACCAGTGGCCCCGACTGGGGAGGGAGCACAGATACGCAGTATTTT. Translation gives CATSGPDWGGSTDTQYF.

This chain's CDR3 is CASSAGFGETQYF. CDR3 nucleotide sequence: TGTGCCAGCAGCGCAGGGTTTGGGGAGACCCAGTACTTC. This rearrangement joins TRBV11-3 to TRBJ2-5, with D maybe TRBD1 (5 bases). The length of the CDR3 is 13 residues. V lost 5 bases and J lost 5, with 12 bases in between. Germline CDR1 reads SGHNT; CDR2 reads YENEEA.

The sample holds a few counts of this clone. The chain carries TRBV14 and TRBJ2-7, with 10 bases identical to TRBD1. J lost 5 bases, V lost 4 bases, and 8 bases had no gene match. Germline loops: CDR1 SGHDN, CDR2 FVKESK. The length of the CDR3 is 15 residues. The CDR3 nucleotides are TGTGCCAGCAGCCCCTTGGACAGGGGGAAACACGAGCAGTACTTC. As protein: CASSPLDRGKHEQYF.

The chain combines TRBV18 with TRBJ2-7, with D possibly matching TRBD2 (6 bases). The CDR3 length is 13 residues. Trimming took off 2 bases at V and 3 bases at J, with 8 bases between the two ends. The germline gives CDR1 KGHSH, CDR2 LQKENI. The CDR3 loop reads CASSPGRDYEQYF. The CDR3 bases are TGTGCCAGCTCACCAGGGCGGGACTACGAGCAGTACTTC.

The chain links TRBV11-2 to TRBJ2-5, with 12 bases aligning to TRBD2. The V gene's germline CDR1 is SGHAT and CDR2 FQNNGV. After removal of 5 bases from V and 4 bases from J, the junction contained 5 bases not matched to a gene. The CDR3 has 15 residues. CDR3 in amino acids: CASSPRGLAGETQYF. The CDR3 DNA sequence: TGTGCCAGCAGCCCCCGGGGACTAGCGGGAGAGACCCAGTACTTC.

The chain is built from TRBV10-2 and TRBJ2-7, with 7 bases lining up with TRBD2. CDR1 and CDR2 from the germline V gene are WSHSY and SAAADI. The CDR3 spans 14 residues. J was trimmed by 2 bases and V by 0 bases; bases with no gene match: 1. The CDR3 bases are TGCGCCAGCAGTGAGTCGGGACTAACCTACGAGCAGTACTTC. Translated: CASSESGLTYEQYF.

V and J are TRBV10-3 and TRBJ1-5; a possible D gene is TRBD1 (6 bases). Per the germline V gene, CDR1 is ENHRY and CDR2 is SYGVKD. With 4 bases removed from V and 1 base from J, the gap between germline ends came to 8 bases. The CDR3 has 14 residues. The CDR3 coding sequence is TGTGCCATCAGTGTTCAGGGGAGCAATCAGCCCCAGCATTTT. This sequence encodes CAISVQGSNQPQHF.

This clone was counted a few times. The V call is TRBV5-1, the J call TRBJ2-2; the match to TRBD2 covers 10 bases. Per the germline V gene, CDR1 is SGHRS and CDR2 is YFSETQ. V lost 3 bases to trimming and J lost 3 bases; unmatched junction nucleotides: 2. The CDR3 runs 15 residues. As DNA, the CDR3 is TGCGCCAGCAGCTCCCTAGCGGGAGACACCGGGGAGCTGTTTTTT. It is translated as CASSSLAGDTGELFF.

The rearrangement links TRBV19 to TRBJ2-7; 8 positions agree with TRBD2. Unmatched junction bases numbered 3, after V lost 1 base and J lost 1 base. Germline CDR1 and CDR2: LNHDA and SQIVND (reference sequence). The CDR3 consists of 15 residues. This CDR3 is CASSIAGGPSYEQYF. The CDR3 DNA is TGTGCCAGTAGTATAGCGGGAGGGCCTTCCTACGAGCAGTACTTC.

J is TRBJ2-1 and V is TRBV24-1, with 10 nucleotides matching TRBD2. This CDR3 spans 13 amino acids. Germline values: CDR1 KGHDR, CDR2 SFDVKD. The junction had 7 bases not matched to a gene; V was cut back by 9 bases and J by 9 bases. The CDR3 DNA reads TGTGCCACCCGGAGTCTAGCGGGGGCTGAGCAGTTCTTC. It yields the protein CATRSLAGAEQFF.

This clone appeared a single time. This chain connects TRBV27 to TRBJ2-7; a possible D gene is TRBD1 (7 bases). The CDR3 loop spans 16 amino acids. The V end lost 6 bases, the J end lost 3 bases, and 21 bases lay between the germline ends. Germline CDR1 and CDR2: MNHEY and SMNVEV (reference sequence). CDR3 amino acids: CASRLISRGAVYEQYF. The CDR3 bases are TGTGCCAGCAGATTAATAAGCAGGGGGGCGGTCTACGAGCAGTACTTC.

The V gene is TRBV19, the J gene TRBJ1-1; D possibly corresponds to TRBD1 (5 bases). This CDR3 comprises 12 residues. Looked up from germline, CDR1 is LNHDA and CDR2 is SQIVND (reference sequence). The V gene lost 8 bases and the J gene lost 10 bases, with 17 bases spanning the gap. In DNA form, the CDR3 reads TGTGCCAGTCACCAGGGTTCTATTTCAGCTTTCTTT. This codes for CASHQGSISAFF.

There are a few counts of this clone. This chain joins TRBV7-2 and TRBJ2-7; 7 bases line up with TRBD1. Trimming removed 1 base from V and 3 bases from J; junction bases left unmatched: 9. The CDR3 has 16 residues. Germline CDR1 is SGHTA and CDR2 is FQGNSA. The CDR3 spells CASSLVGGGRHYEQYF. The CDR3, as DNA: TGTGCCAGCAGCTTAGTAGGGGGCGGACGCCACTACGAGCAGTACTTC.

In this sample, this clone turned up once. The chain joins TRBV3-1 (or the pseudogene TRBV3-2) to TRBJ2-7, with D perhaps matching TRBD2 (6 bases). Germline values: CDR1 LGHDT, CDR2 YNNKEL (reference sequence). V gave up 5 bases and J gave up 1 base, with 15 bases separating them. The CDR3 loop spans 15 amino acids. The CDR3 reads CASSAGGGLSYEQYF. For the CDR3, the DNA is TGTGCCAGCAGCGCTGGGGGAGGACTTTCCTACGAGCAGTACTTC.

Here the CDR3 DNA reads TGTGCCTGGAGTTCCGTCACGGGGACCCAGTACTTC. Its protein is CAWSSVTGTQYF. The chain joins TRBV30 to TRBJ2-5; D unresolved. The length of the CDR3 is 12 residues. V was pared by 2 bases and J by 7 bases, with 11 bases between. The V gene's germline CDR1 is GTSNPN and CDR2 SVGIG (reference sequence).

The chain joins TRBV10-2 to TRBJ2-4; 8 bases are a match to TRBD1. V lost 3 bases and J lost 0; bases outside the gene matches: 13. The CDR3 has 19 residues. Germline-derived CDR1 and CDR2 are WSHSY and SAAADI. The CDR3 DNA is TGCGCCAGCAGTGATTTTGCCGGGACAGGCAAACTAGCCAAAAACATTCAGTACTTC. Its protein is CASSDFAGTGKLAKNIQYF.

The chain carries TRBV6-5 and TRBJ1-1; TRBD1 aligns across 8 bases. The CDR3 loop spans 16 amino acids. The V segment lost 4 bases and the J segment 1 base; nucleotides outside the gene matches: 8. CDR1 and CDR2 (germline): MNHEY, SVGAGI. CDR3 in DNA: TGTGCCAGCAGTTCCCTGCCCGGGACAGGGAACACTGAAGCTTTCTTT. Translated, it gives CASSSLPGTGNTEAFF.

The chain joins TRBV6-2 or TRBV6-3 to TRBJ1-5, with D uncertain. Germline V gene sequence: CDR1 MNHEY, CDR2 SVGEGT. Between the trimmed V and J ends, which lost 0 bases and 9 bases, there was a span of 9 bases. The length of the CDR3 is 13 residues. The CDR3 region is CASSYSAGMPQHF. The CDR3 DNA follows: TGTGCCAGCAGTTACTCGGCAGGTATGCCCCAGCATTTT.

The rearrangement links TRBV10-3 to TRBJ1-5; D perhaps matches TRBD1 (5 bases). In germline, CDR1 is ENHRY, CDR2 SYGVKD. This CDR3 comprises 13 residues. The V gene lost 7 bases and the J gene lost 5 bases, with 12 bases spanning the gap. In DNA form, the CDR3 reads TGTGCCATCACGGCAGGGATCGATCAGCCCCAGCATTTT. Its translation: CAITAGIDQPQHF.

This clone was picked up a small number of times. The rearrangement links TRBV6-5 to TRBJ1-5; D unresolved. The germline V gene has CDR1 MNHEY and CDR2 SVGAGI. Trimming left V 5 bases short and J 3 bases short, with 14 bases between. CDR3 length: 15 amino acids. CDR3 protein: CASSTGGGYNQPQHF. In DNA, the CDR3 is TGTGCCAGCAGTACCGGCGGCGGATACAATCAGCCCCAGCATTTT.